Reported below is one TCR beta chain. CDR3 size: 15 residues. Germline V gene data show CDR1 as ENHRY and CDR2 as SYGVKD. After removal of 2 bases from V and 2 bases from J, the junction contained 6 bases not matched to a gene. This record belongs to a study of cytomegalovirus exposure and HLA in healthy donors. 60 Vbeta and 13 Jbeta primers were used in PCR. The data were produced by immunoSEQ multiplex PCR, yet TCRdb's version contains in-frame clones alone and is incomplete. The top ten hold approximately 24% of the sample, which has 60,000 to 70,000 clones, 60% to 80% seen once. The specimen sequenced was PBMCs. The chain has TRBV10-3 and TRBJ2-7, with TRBD1 matching over 7 bases. This clonotype originated in a woman aged 40 to 55 in good health and CMV-seropositive. The CDR3 here is CAISEEAGGTYEQYF. CDR3 bases: TGTGCCATCAGTGAGGAAGCAGGGGGTACCTACGAGCAGTACTTC.